The T cell receptor beta chain under discussion was sequenced for a study of T cell responses to AZD1222 COVID-19 vaccine. About the study: Second-dose timings of about 4 or about 12 weeks were pooled.

Clones were sequenced by immunoSEQ multiplex PCR, and TCRdb holds only the in-frame ones, with some missing. Of about 180,000 clones in the sample, roughly nine tenths were seen once. As for this clone: What it binds is unknown.

Study results and limitations: Just 6 or 7 people given AZD1222 tested seropositive at baseline. It was only after the peak T cell response that any repertoires were sampled. Across the whole spike, CD4 TCRs peaked at regions 160-218 and 743-854.

The TCR comes from an adult in good health. Sample: peripheral blood, taken on day 0 of AZD1222 vaccination.

CDR3 sequence reads: CASSFYGMNTGELFF. The CDR3 region has the DNA TGTGCCAGCAGTTTTTACGGGATGAACACCGGGGAGCTGTTTTTT. J is TRBJ2-2 and V is TRBV28, with D perhaps TRBD2 (5 bases). Germline CDR1 reads MDHEN; CDR2 reads SYDVKM. Trimming took off 3 bases at V and 1 base at J, with 9 bases between the two ends. This CDR3 has 15 amino acids.